These 2 T cell receptor beta chains came from one sample sequenced in a study of human T cells and chemical hapten exposure. TCRdb re-called the RACE reads through MiXCR, storing one row per CDR3 protein. Altogether just under 65,000 distinct CDR3 sequences are present, more than 9.5% being singletons, with the ten largest covering roughly 2.1%. As for time point: patch test 3, about 24 weeks after DPC sensitization. As for treatment: therapeutic diphenylcyclopropenone sensitization with weekly scalp DPC. Sequencing was performed on whole blood, taken in connection with sensitization to the hapten diphenylcyclopropenone (DPC). These TCRs come from a woman between 25 and 40 years old with alopecia areata. Some clones in this sample may be carry-over from other donors' samples.

In its sample, this clonotype was seen many times. The chain is built from TRBV7-9 and TRBJ2-3; 7 bases align to TRBD2. CDR3 length equals 15 residues. V lost 5 bases and J lost 1; bases outside the gene matches: 6. Germline loops: CDR1 SEHNR, CDR2 FQNEAQ (reference sequence). CDR3 nucleotides: TGTGCCAGCAGCCCGGCGGGGGACGGCACAGATACGCAGTATTTT. It yields the protein CASSPAGDGTDTQYF. Full variable domain (outside the CDR3, taken from reference TRBV7-9 and TRBJ2-3): DTGVSQNPRHKITKRGQNVTFRCDPISEHNRLYWYRQTLGQGPEFLTYFQNEAQLEKSRLLSDRFSAERPKGSFSTLEIQRTEQGDSAMYLCASSPAGDGTDTQYFGPGTRLTVL.

The V call is TRBV5-1, the J call TRBJ2-7; D gene ambiguous. The CDR3 runs 15 residues. In germline, CDR1 is SGHRS, CDR2 YFSETQ. The ends were cut back, 0 bases at V and 5 bases at J, with 15 bases in the middle. The CDR3 here is CASSLAEEGLNEQYF. CDR3 DNA: TGCGCCAGCAGCTTGGCCGAGGAAGGGCTAAACGAGCAGTACTTC. The full variable domain, rest sourced from reference TRBV5-1 and TRBJ2-7, is KAGVTQTPRYLIKTRGQQVTLSCSPISGHRSVSWYQQTPGQGLQFLFEYFSETQRNKGNFPGRFSGRQFSNSRSEMNVSTLELGDSALYLCASSLAEEGLNEQYFGPGTRLTVT.